This T cell receptor (beta chain) was captured by sequencing in a study of T-cell reconstitution after alpha-beta-depleted transplantation in children. Preparation of the TCRbeta library was carried out with unique molecular identifiers. TCRdb itself ran the PCR reads through MiXCR, one entry per CDR3 protein. The profile shows around 580,000 distinct CDR3 sequences, 27% of them singletons. This clonotype was found a few times. Its antigen is undetermined. Study-wide results and caveats: Recipient T cells and thymic progenitors that survived were the source of the high TCRbeta diversity seen at day 60 in some patients. T-cell counts and diversity were attributed mostly to newly produced T cells one year after transplant. The origin of alpha-beta T cells about two months after transplant was reportedly several hundred expanded graft clones.

The receptor comes from a boy less than two years old with Wiskott-Aldrich syndrome, due to receive a stem cell transplant. Sequenced here: PBMCs, sampled before TCRalphabeta/CD19-depleted stem cell transplant.

CDR3 nucleotide sequence: TGCAGTGTGGTAAGAACAGGCATGAACACTGAAGCTTTCTTT. Its translation: CSVVRTGMNTEAFF. The chain has TRBV20-1 and TRBJ1-1; TRBD1 might be the D (5 bases). The CDR3 has 14 residues. The V gene lost 7 bases and the J gene lost 0 bases, with 15 bases spanning the gap. The germline CDR1 and CDR2 sequences are DFQATT and SNEGSKA (reference sequence).